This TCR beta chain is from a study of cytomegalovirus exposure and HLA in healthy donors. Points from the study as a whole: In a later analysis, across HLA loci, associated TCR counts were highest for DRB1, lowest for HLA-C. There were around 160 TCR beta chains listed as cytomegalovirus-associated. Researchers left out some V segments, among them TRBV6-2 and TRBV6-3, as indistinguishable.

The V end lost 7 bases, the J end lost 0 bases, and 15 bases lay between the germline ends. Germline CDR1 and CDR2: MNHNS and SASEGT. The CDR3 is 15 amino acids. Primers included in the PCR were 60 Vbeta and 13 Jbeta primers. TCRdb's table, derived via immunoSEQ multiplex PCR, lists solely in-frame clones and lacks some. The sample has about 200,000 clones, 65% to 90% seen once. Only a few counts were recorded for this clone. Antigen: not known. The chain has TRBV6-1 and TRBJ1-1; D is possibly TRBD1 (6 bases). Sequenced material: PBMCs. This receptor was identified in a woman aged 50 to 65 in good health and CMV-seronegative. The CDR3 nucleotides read TGTGCCAGCAAAAGACAGGCTGAGGTGAACACTGAAGCTTTCTTT. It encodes CASKRQAEVNTEAFF.